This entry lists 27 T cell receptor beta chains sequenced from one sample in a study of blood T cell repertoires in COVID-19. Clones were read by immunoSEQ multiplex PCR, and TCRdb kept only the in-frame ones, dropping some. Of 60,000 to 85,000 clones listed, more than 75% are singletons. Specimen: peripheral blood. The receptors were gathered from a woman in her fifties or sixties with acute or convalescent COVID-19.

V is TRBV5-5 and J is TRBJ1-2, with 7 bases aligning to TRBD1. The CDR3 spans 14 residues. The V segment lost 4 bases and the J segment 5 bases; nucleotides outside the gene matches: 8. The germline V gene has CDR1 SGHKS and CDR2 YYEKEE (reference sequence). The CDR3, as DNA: TGTGCCAGCAGCGCAACAGGGGACCTTTATGGCTACACCTTC. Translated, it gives CASSATGDLYGYTF.

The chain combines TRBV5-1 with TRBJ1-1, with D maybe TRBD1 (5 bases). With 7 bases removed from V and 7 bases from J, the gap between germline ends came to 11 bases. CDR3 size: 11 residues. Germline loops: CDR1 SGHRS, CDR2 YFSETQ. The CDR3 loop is CASGETDEAFF. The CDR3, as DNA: TGCGCCAGCGGAGAGACAGATGAAGCTTTCTTT.

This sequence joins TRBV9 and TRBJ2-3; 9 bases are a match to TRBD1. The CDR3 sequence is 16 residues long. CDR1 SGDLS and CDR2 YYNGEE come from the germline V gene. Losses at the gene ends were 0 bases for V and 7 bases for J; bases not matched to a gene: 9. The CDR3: CASSVGGQGHWNTQYF. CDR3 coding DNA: TGTGCCAGCAGCGTAGGGGGACAGGGACATTGGAATACGCAGTATTTT.

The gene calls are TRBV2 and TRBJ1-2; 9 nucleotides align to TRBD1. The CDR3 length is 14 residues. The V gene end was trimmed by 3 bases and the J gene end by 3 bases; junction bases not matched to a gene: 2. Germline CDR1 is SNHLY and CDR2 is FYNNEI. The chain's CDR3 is CASSEDRGDYGYTF. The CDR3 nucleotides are TGTGCCAGCAGTGAGGACAGGGGAGACTATGGCTACACCTTC.

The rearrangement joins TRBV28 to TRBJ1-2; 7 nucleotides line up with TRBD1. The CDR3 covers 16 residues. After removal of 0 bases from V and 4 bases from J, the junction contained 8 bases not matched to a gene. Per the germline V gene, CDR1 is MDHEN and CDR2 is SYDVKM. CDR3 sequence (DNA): TGTGCCAGCAGTTTATGGGGGGACAGAGGCTTCTATGGCTACACCTTC. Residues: CASSLWGDRGFYGYTF.

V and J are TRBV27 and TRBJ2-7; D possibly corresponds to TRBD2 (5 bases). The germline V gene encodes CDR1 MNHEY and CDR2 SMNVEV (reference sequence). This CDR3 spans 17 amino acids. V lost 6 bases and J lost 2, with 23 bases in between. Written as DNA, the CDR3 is TGTGCCAGCAGCCCCTCCAGGTCCGGGGATTGGACCTACGAGCAGTACTTC. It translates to CASSPSRSGDWTYEQYF.

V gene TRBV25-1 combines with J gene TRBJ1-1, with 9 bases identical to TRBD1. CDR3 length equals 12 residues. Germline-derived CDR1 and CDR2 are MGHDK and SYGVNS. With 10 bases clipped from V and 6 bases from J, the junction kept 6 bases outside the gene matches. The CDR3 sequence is CATEGQGPEAFF. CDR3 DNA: TGTGCCACCGAGGGACAGGGCCCTGAAGCTTTCTTT.

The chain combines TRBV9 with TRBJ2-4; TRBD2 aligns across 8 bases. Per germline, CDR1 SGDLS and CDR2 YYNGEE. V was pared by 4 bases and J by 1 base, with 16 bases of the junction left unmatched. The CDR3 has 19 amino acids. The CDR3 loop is CASSSTRGGFSEAKNIQYF. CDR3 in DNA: TGTGCCAGCAGCTCCACTCGGGGGGGGTTTTCCGAGGCCAAAAACATTCAGTACTTC.

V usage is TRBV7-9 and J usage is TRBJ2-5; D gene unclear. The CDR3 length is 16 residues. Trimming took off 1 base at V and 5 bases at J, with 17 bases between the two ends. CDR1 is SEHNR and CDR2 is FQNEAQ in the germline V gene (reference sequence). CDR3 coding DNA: TGTGCCAGCAGCTTAGGGGCAATCCAGGTTGGGGAGACCCAGTACTTC. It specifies CASSLGAIQVGETQYF.

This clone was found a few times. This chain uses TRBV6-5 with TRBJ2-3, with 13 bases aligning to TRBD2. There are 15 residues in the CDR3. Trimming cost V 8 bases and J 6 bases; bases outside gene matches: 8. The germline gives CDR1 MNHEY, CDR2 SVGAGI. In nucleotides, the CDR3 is TGTGCCAGCGTTGGACTAGCGGGGGCCGGGGATACGCAGTATTTT. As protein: CASVGLAGAGDTQYF.

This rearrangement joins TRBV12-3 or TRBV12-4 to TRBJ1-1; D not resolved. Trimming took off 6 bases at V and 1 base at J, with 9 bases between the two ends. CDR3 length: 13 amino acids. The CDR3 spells CASRDTANTEAFF. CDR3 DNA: TGTGCCAGCAGAGATACAGCGAACACTGAAGCTTTCTTT.

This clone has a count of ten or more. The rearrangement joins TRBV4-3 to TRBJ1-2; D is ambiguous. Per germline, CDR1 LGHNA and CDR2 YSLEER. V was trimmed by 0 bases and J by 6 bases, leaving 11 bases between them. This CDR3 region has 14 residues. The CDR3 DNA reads TGCGCCAGCAGCCAAGATCCGGGGATTAATGGCTACACCTTC. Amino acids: CASSQDPGINGYTF.

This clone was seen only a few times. The CDR3 coding sequence is TGTGCCAGCAGCCAAGATCCCAGAGGCGGGAACACTGAAGCTTTCTTT. This translates into CASSQDPRGGNTEAFF. The V call is TRBV4-2, the J call TRBJ1-1; no clear D. Germline CDR1 is LGHNA and CDR2 is YNFKEQ. The length of the CDR3 is 16 residues. The V end was cut by 0 bases, the J end by 1 base, with 12 bases between.

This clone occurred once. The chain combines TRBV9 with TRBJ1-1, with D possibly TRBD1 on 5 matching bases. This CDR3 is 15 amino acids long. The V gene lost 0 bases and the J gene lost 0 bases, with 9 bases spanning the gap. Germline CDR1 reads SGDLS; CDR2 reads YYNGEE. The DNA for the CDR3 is TGTGCCAGCAGCGTAGGAGCAGGGATGAACACTGAAGCTTTCTTT. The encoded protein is CASSVGAGMNTEAFF.

CDR3 loop: CASSLVDYGYTF. The CDR3 DNA reads as TGTGCCAGCAGCTTAGTAGACTATGGCTACACCTTC. The chain is built from TRBV7-6 and TRBJ1-2; D not resolved. Looked up from germline, CDR1 is SGHVS and CDR2 is FNYEAQ. This CDR3 region has 12 residues. V lost 1 base and J lost 3, with 3 bases in between.

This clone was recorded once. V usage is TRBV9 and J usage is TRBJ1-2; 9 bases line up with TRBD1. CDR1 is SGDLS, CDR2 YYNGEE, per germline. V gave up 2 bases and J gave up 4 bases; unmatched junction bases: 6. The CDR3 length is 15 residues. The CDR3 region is CASSVDRGLTYGYTF. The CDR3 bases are TGTGCCAGCAGCGTGGACAGGGGCCTGACCTATGGCTACACCTTC. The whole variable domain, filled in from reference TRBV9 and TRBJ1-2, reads DSGVTQTPKHLITATGQRVTLRCSPRSGDLSVYWYQQSLDQGLQFLIQYYNGEERAKGNILERFSAQQFPDLHSELNLSSLELGDSALYFCASSVDRGLTYGYTFGSGTRLTVV.

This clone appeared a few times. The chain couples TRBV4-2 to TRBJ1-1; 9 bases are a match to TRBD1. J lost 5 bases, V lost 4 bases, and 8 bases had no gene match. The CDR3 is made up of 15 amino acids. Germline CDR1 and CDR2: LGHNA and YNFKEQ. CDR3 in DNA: TGTGCCAGCAGCCTCCGGACAGGGGAGGGAACTGAAGCTTTCTTT. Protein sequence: CASSLRTGEGTEAFF.

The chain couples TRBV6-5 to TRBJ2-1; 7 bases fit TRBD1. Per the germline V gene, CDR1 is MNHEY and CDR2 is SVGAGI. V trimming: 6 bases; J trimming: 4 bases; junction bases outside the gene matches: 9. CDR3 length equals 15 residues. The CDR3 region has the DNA TGTGCCAGCAGGGCCAGGGACAGTTTATACAATGAGCAGTTCTTC. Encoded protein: CASRARDSLYNEQFF.

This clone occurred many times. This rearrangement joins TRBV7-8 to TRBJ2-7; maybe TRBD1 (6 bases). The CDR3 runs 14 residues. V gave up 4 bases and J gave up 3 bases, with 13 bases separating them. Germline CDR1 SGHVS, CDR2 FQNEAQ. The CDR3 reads CASSSQGGDYEQYF. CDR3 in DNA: TGTGCCAGCAGCTCACAGGGTGGCGACTACGAGCAGTACTTC.

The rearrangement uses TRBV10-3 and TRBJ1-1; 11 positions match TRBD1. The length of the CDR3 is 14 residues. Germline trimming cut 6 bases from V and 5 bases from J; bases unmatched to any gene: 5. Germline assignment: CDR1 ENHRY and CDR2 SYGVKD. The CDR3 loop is CAIRGQGAETEAFF. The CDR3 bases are TGTGCCATCAGAGGACAGGGGGCGGAAACTGAAGCTTTCTTT.

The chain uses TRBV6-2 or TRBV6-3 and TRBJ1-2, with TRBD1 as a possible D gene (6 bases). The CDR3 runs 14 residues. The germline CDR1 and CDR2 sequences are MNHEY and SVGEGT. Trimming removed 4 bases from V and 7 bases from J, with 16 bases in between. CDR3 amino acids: CASSSRRDISGYTF. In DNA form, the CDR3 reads TGTGCCAGCAGTTCACGACGGGACATCTCTGGCTACACCTTC.

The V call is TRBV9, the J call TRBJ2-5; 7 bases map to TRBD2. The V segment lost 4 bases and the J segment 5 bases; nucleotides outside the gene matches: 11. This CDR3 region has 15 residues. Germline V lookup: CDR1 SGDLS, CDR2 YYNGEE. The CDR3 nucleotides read TGTGCCAGCAGCCCCCTGGGGGGGGGTCAGGAGACCCAGTACTTC. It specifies CASSPLGGGQETQYF. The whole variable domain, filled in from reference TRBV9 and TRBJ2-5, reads DSGVTQTPKHLITATGQRVTLRCSPRSGDLSVYWYQQSLDQGLQFLIQYYNGEERAKGNILERFSAQQFPDLHSELNLSSLELGDSALYFCASSPLGGGQETQYFGPGTRLLVL.

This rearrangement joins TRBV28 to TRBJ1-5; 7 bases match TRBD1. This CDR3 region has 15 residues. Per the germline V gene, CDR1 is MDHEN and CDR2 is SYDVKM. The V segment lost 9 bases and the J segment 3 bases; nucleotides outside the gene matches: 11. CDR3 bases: TGTGCCAGTTCCCGCGGAGGGACAGACAATCAGCCCCAGCATTTT. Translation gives CASSRGGTDNQPQHF.

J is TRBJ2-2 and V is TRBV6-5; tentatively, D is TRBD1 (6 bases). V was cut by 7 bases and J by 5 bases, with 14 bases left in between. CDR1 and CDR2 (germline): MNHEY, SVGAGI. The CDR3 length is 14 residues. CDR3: CASTNRERTGELFF. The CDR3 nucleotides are TGTGCCAGCACCAACAGGGAAAGGACCGGGGAGCTGTTTTTT.

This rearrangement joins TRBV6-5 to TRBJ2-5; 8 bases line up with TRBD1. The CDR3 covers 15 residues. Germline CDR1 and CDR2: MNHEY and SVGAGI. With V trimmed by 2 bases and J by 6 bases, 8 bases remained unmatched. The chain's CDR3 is CASSYVTGAMKTQYF. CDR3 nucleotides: TGTGCCAGCAGTTACGTGACAGGGGCAATGAAGACCCAGTACTTC.

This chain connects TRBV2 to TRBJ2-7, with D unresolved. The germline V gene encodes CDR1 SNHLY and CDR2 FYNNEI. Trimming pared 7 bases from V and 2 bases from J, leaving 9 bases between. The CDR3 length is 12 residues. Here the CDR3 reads CASKRDTYEQYF. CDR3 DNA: TGTGCCAGCAAGCGCGATACCTACGAGCAGTACTTC.

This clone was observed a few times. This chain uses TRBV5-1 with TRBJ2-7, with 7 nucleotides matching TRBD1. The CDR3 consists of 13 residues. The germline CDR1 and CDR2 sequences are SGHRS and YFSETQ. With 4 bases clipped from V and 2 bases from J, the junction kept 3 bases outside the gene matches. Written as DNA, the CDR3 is TGCGCCAGCAGCCTACAGGGGCCCTACGAGCAGTACTTC. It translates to CASSLQGPYEQYF.